This TCR beta chain was retrieved from a study of blood T cell repertoires in COVID-19. About the study: COVID-19 samples, acute and convalescent, were from the United States, Italy and Spain. T cells, B-cell-depleted T cells, or PBMCs provided the cDNA or gDNA that served as material.

This clone was observed a handful of times. As originally analysed: Estimated nucleated cell counts came from reference gene primer amplification. Profiling relied on immunoSEQ multiplex PCR, and the TCRdb table lists in-frame clones only, not all of them. D and trimming come from the DNA, and the V and J calls and clone size come from that table. This table has approximately 400,000 clones, 80% to 90% appearing once. The material sequenced was peripheral blood. The clonotype originates from a man aged 35 to 55 with acute or convalescent COVID-19.

CDR3 amino acids: CASSGRQTANTGELFF. The CDR3 DNA follows: TGCGCCAGCAGCGGCCGACAGACCGCGAACACCGGGGAGCTGTTTTTT. The rearrangement uses TRBV5-1 and TRBJ2-2, with a weak D call TRBD1 (5 bases). V was clipped by 4 bases and J by 0 bases, with 13 bases between them. This CDR3 has 16 residues. Per the germline V gene, CDR1 is SGHRS and CDR2 is YFSETQ.